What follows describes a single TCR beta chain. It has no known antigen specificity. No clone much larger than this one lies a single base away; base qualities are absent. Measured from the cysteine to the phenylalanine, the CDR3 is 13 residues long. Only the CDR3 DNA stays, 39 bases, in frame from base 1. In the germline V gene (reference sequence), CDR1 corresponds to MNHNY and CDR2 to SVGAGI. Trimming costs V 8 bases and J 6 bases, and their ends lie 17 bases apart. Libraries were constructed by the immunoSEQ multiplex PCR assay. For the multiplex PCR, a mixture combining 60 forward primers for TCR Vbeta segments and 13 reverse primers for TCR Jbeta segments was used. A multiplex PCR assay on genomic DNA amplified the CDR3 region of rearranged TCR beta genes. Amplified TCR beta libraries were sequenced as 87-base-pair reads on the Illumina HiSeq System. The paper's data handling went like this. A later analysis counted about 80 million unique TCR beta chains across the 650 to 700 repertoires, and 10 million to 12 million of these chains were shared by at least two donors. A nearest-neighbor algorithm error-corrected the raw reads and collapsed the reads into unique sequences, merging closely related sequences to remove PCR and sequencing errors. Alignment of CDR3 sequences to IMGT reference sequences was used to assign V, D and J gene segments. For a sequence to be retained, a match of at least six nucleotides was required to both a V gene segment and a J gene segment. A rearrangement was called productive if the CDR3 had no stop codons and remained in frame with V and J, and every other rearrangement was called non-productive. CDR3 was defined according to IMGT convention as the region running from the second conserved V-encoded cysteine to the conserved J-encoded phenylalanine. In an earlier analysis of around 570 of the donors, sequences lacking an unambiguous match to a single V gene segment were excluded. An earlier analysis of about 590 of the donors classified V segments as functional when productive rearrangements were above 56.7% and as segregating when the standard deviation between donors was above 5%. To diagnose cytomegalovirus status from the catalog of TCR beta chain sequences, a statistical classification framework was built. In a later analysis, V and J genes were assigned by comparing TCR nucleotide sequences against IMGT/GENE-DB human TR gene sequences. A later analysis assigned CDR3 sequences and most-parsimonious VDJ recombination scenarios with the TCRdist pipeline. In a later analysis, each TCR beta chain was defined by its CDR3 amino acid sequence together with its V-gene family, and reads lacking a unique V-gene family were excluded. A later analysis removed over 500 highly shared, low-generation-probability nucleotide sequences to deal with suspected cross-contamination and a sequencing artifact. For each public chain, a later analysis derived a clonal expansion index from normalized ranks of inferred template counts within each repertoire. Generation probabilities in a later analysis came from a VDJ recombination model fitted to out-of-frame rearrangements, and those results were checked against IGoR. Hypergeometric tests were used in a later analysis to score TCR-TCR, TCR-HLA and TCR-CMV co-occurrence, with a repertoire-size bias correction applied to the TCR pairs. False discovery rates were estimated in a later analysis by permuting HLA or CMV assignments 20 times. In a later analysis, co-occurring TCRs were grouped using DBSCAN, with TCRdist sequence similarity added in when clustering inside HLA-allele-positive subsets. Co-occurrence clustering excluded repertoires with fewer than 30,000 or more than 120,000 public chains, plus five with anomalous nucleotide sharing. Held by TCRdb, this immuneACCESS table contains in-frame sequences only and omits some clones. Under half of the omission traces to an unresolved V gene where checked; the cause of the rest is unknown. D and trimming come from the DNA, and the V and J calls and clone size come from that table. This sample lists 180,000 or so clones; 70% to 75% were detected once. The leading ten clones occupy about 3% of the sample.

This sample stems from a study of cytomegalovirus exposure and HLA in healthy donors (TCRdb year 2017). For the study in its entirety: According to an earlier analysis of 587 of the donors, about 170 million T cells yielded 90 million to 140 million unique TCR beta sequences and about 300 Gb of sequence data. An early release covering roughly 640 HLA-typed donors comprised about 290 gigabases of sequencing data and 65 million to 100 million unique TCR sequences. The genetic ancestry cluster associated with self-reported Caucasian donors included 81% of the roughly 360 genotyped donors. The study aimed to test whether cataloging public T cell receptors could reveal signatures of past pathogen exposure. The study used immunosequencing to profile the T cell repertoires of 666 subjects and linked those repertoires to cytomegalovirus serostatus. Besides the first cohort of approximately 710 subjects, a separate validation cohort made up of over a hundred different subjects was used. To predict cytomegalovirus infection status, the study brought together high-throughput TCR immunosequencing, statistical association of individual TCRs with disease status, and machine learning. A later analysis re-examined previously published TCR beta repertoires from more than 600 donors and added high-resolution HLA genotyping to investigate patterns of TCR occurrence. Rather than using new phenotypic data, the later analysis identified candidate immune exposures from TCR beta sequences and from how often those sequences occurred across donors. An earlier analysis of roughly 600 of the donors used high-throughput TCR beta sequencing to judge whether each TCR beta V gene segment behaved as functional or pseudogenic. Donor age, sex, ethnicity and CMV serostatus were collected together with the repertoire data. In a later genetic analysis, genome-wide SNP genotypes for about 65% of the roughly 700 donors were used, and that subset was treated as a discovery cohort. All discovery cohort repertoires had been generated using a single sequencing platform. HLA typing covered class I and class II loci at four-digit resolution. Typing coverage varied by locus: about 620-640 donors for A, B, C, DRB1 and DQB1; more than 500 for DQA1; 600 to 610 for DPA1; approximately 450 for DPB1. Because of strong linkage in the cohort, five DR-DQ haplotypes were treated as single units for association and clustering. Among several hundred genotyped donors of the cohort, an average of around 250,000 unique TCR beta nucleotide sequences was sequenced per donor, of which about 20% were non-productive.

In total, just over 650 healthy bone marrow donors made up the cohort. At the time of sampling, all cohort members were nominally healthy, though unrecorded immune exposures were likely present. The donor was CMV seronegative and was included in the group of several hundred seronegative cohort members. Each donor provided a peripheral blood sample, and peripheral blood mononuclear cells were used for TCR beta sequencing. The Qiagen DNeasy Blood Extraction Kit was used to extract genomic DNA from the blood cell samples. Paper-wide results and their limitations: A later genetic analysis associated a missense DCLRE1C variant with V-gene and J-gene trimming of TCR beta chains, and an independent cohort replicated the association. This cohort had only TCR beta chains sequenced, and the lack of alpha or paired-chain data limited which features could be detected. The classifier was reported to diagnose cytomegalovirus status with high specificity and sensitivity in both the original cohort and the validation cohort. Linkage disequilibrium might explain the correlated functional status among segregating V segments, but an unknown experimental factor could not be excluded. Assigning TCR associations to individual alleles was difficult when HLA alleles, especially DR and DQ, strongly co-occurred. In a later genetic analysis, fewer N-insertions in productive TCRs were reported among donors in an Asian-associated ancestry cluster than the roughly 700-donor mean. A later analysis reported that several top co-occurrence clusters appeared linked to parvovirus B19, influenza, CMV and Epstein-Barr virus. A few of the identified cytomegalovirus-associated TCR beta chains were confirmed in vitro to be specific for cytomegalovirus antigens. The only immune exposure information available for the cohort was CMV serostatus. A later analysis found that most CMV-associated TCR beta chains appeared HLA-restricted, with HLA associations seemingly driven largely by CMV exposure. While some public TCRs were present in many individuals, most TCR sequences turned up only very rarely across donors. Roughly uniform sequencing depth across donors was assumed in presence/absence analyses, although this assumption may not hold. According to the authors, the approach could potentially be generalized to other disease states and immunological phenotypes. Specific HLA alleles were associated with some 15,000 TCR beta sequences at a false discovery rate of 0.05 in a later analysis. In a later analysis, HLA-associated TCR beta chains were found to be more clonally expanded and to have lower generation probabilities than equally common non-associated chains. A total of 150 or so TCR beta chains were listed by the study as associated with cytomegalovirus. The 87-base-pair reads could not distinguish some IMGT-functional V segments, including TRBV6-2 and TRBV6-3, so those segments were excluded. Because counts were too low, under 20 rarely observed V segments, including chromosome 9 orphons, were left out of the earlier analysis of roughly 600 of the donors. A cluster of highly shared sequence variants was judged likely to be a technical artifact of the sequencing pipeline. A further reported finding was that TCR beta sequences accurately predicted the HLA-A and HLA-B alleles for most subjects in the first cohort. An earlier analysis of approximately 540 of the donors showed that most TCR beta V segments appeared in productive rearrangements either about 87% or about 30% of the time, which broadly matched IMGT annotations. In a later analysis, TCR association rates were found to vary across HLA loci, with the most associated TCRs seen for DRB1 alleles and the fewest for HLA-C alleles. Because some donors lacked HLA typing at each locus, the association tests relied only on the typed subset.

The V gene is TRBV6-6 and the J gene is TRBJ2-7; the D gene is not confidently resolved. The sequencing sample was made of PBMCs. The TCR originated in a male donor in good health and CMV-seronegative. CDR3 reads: CASWMAHSGEQYF. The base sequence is TGTGCCAGCTGGATGGCCCATTCGGGCGAGCAGTACTTC.